The entry below describes one T cell receptor (beta chain). The same CDR3 also results from other DNA sequences found in this sample. The source of the sample is a study of blood T cell repertoires in COVID-19. Looking at the study overall: Samples taken during acute and convalescent COVID-19 were collected in the United States, Italy and Spain. Nucleic acid was either cDNA or gDNA, and it came from T cells, B-cell-depleted T cells, or PBMCs.

The CDR3 runs to 13 residues. The germline V gene has CDR1 SGHRS and CDR2 YFSETQ. Between the trimmed V and J ends, which lost 0 bases and 3 bases, there was a span of 6 bases. Under the authors' procedure: Reference gene primer amplification gave estimated nucleated cell counts. Sequencing was performed with immunoSEQ multiplex PCR; in TCRdb, only in-frame clones are kept and a portion is missing. V and J calls and clone size are as listed in that table; D and trimming were resolved from the DNA. Counted here are 240,000 or so clones, about 86% occurring once; the ten biggest clones make up approximately 10%.

The rearrangement links TRBV5-1 to TRBJ1-2; unclear D gene. The sample taken for sequencing was peripheral blood. This clonotype originated in a woman aged 80 or older with acute or convalescent COVID-19. The CDR3 DNA is TGCGCCAGCAGCTTGGGAGGAGACTATGGCTACACCTTC. Translated, it gives CASSLGGDYGYTF.